Given below is one TCR beta chain in context. Its antigen is undetermined. The data were obtained in a study of CD4+ T cells in melanoma. The CDR3 extends over 15 amino acids. Per the germline V gene, CDR1 is MGHRA and CDR2 is YSYEKL. V lost 0 bases and J 5 bases, leaving 13 bases between the germline ends. The repertoire was sequenced with immunoSEQ multiplex PCR; TCRdb's copy has only in-frame clones and lacks some. The data show 110,000 to 150,000 clones, 80% to 95% seen once. Notes on the study in general: Neoantigen-specific CD4+ T cells in melanoma reportedly had diverse differentiation states. A reported correlation linked neoantigen-specific CD4+ T cells to CD8+, macrophage and B cell function.

The chain recombines TRBV4-1 with TRBJ1-1; D gene uncertain. This TCR was recovered from a human donor with melanoma. CDR3 nucleotide sequence: TGCGCCAGCAGCCAAGAAGAACAGACCAGGACTGAAGCTTTCTTT. Its translation is CASSQEEQTRTEAFF.